Listed below are T cell receptor beta chains from one sample, sequenced in a study of cytomegalovirus exposure and HLA in healthy donors. Assay: immunoSEQ multiplex PCR; the TCRdb copy retains only in-frame clones and omits some. The sample lists 110,000 or so clones; 70% to 80% were seen once. What was sequenced was PBMCs. Receptor source: a man in his forties or fifties in good health and CMV-seronegative. The conserved cysteine and the conserved F or W are not part of the CDR3 here. Each record gives: V gene, CDR3 length, clone size, J gene, CDR3 protein. Only some rows state a clone size, as once, few, many or a class for expanded clones.

TRBV4-2	15	.	TRBJ2-4	ASSQEFDFLGGGALY
TRBV7-2	13	.	TRBJ1-1	ASSLEGASNTEAF
TRBV4-3	14	.	TRBJ2-7	ASSQDRGKGYYEQY
TRBV30	14	.	TRBJ1-6	AWSEGDRGVYSPLH
TRBV7-9	14	.	TRBJ2-7	ASSYGLAGGVYEQY
TRBV19	12	.	TRBJ1-5	ASSILGGNQPQH
TRBV4-1	13	.	TRBJ2-4	ASSQPRDRKNIQY
TRBV5-6	13	few	TRBJ1-1	ASSFAGDLNTEAF
TRBV7-6	16	.	TRBJ1-6	ASSLAGQGSSYNSPLH
TRBV29-1	9	.	TRBJ2-1	SGLSRNEQF
TRBV6-5	12	few	TRBJ1-1	ASSVGQENTEAF